This TCR beta chain is from a study of shared clonotypes between healthy human individuals. Across the study: The cohort had a couple of women and a few men, ages 18 to 49.

DNA at about 0.2 ug, 25,000 to 30,000 T cell genomes, went into sorted-subset replicate PCRs. Clones were read by immunoSEQ multiplex PCR, and TCRdb kept only the in-frame ones, dropping some. The profile shows over 1.5 million clones, 98% of them singletons. Findings and caveats of the study: Estimated richness was generally greater in naive than memory subsets.

Germline CDR1 and CDR2: SGHVS and FQNEAQ. The trim removed 5 bases at V and 1 base at J, leaving 10 bases unmatched. This CDR3 spans 17 amino acids. Worth noting for this clone: No antigen is known for it.

The sequenced sample consisted of naive CD4+ T cells sorted from blood. As for subset: CD45RA+ positively selected. The gene calls are TRBV7-8 and TRBJ2-1, with 8 bases matching TRBD2. The clonotype was recovered from a man aged 25 to 45 in good health. The CDR3 spells CASSRHLAGGSYNEQFF. The CDR3 DNA follows: TGTGCCAGCAGCCGTCATCTAGCGGGTGGATCCTACAATGAGCAGTTCTTC.